The 13 T cell receptor beta chains in this list originate from one sample, sequenced in a study of a mutant IDH1 vaccine in newly diagnosed glioma. Profiling relied on immunoSEQ multiplex PCR, and the TCRdb table lists in-frame clones only, not all of them. The sample consists of tens of thousands of clones, about four fifths of them appearing once. Noted time point: week 23, last vaccination. Each dose delivered 300 ug of mutant IDH1 20-mer peptide subcutaneously with imiquimod. Their specific antigens are unknown. The input for sequencing was PBMCs, taken from a glioma patient whose treatment included an IDH1 peptide vaccine. Receptors were obtained from a man between 35 and 55 years old with glioma.

The chain joins TRBV6-5 to TRBJ1-2; the D is unclear. Trimming pared 6 bases from V and 8 bases from J, leaving 16 bases between. Germline values: CDR1 MNHEY, CDR2 SVGAGI. The CDR3 has 13 amino acids. CDR3 residues: CASSNPWPGGYTF. CDR3 sequence (DNA): TGTGCCAGCAGCAACCCCTGGCCCGGGGGCTACACCTTC.

The J gene is TRBJ2-4, the V gene TRBV7-9, with D perhaps matching TRBD1 (6 bases). The ends were cut back, 6 bases at V and 15 bases at J, with 18 bases in the middle. This CDR3 spans 12 amino acids. Germline V gives CDR1 SEHNR, CDR2 FQNEAQ (reference sequence). The CDR3 coding sequence is TGTGCCAGCAGGCGAAGAGGGGGTCTTACGTACTTC. Translated, it gives CASRRRGGLTYF.

The J gene is TRBJ2-2, the V gene TRBV5-1; D not resolved. Between the trimmed V and J ends, which lost 5 bases and 1 base, there was a span of 6 bases. Germline V gene data show CDR1 as SGHRS and CDR2 as YFSETQ. CDR3 length: 13 amino acids. The CDR3 DNA reads as TGCGCCAGCAGTTGGGAGAACACCGGGGAGCTGTTTTTT. Its protein product is CASSWENTGELFF.

The chain combines TRBV2 with TRBJ2-7, with 10 bases identical to TRBD1. This CDR3 has 12 amino acids. V was clipped by 7 bases and J by 7 bases; unmatched bases: 4. Germline V CDR1 and CDR2: SNHLY, FYNNEI. The CDR3 here is CASTDRGREQYF. CDR3 bases: TGTGCCAGCACGGACAGGGGGAGGGAGCAGTACTTC.

V and J are TRBV2 and TRBJ1-5, with TRBD1 matching 7 bases. V shed 0 bases and J 3 bases; nucleotides not matched to a gene: 2. The CDR3 has 15 residues. Germline assignment: CDR1 SNHLY and CDR2 FYNNEI. CDR3 DNA sequence: TGTGCCAGCAGTGAAGCAGGGGGCCTCAATCAGCCCCAGCATTTT. Translation: CASSEAGGLNQPQHF.

The chain recombines TRBV6-6 with TRBJ1-6; 12 bases map to TRBD1. V was pared by 0 bases and J by 9 bases, with 3 bases of the junction left unmatched. CDR3 length: 16 amino acids. Germline V gene lookup returns CDR1 MNHNY and CDR2 SVGAGI (reference sequence). CDR3 sequence: CASSYSGTGGGSPLHF. The CDR3, as DNA: TGTGCCAGCAGTTACTCAGGGACAGGGGGCGGTTCACCCCTCCACTTT.

The chain couples TRBV30 to TRBJ1-2; maybe TRBD1 (5 bases). There are 14 residues in the CDR3. Germline V CDR1 and CDR2: GTSNPN, SVGIG (reference sequence). V gave up 5 bases and J gave up 4 bases, with 17 bases separating them. The CDR3 coding sequence is TGTGCCTGGGCGGGGGAACGGGGATCCTATGGCTACACCTTC. It encodes CAWAGERGSYGYTF.

The V gene is TRBV18, the J gene TRBJ2-3; D unclear. The CDR3 covers 13 residues. Looked up from germline, CDR1 is KGHSH and CDR2 is LQKENI. Trimming removed 1 base from V and 3 bases from J, with 5 bases in between. CDR3 nucleotides: TGTGCCAGCTCACCACAGGTAACAGATACGCAGTATTTT. Its translation is CASSPQVTDTQYF.

The table lists this clone with a count of one. V usage is TRBV2 and J usage is TRBJ1-2; a possible D gene is TRBD1 (5 bases). The V gene's germline CDR1 is SNHLY and CDR2 FYNNEI. The ends were cut back, 0 bases at V and 1 base at J, with 12 bases in the middle. CDR3 length equals 16 residues. CDR3 nucleotides: TGTGCCAGCAGTGAAGCGCTTCAGGGACTTAACTATGGCTACACCTTC. Its protein product is CASSEALQGLNYGYTF.

The chain recombines TRBV29-1 with TRBJ2-7, with 7 bases identical to TRBD1. The CDR3 has 12 amino acids. Germline V gene sequence: CDR1 SQVTM, CDR2 ANQGSEA. The V and J ends lost 7 bases and 6 bases, in that order; junction bases with no gene match: 9. The CDR3: CSARRTGGEQYF. In DNA, the CDR3 is TGCAGCGCCAGACGGACAGGCGGCGAGCAGTACTTC.

There are a few counts of this clone. This chain joins TRBV7-8 and TRBJ1-3; a weak D match, TRBD1 (6 bases). Germline CDR1 is SGHVS and CDR2 is FQNEAQ. CDR3 length: 13 residues. The V end was cut by 5 bases, the J end by 4 bases, with 9 bases between. The CDR3 here is CASSPGQGNTIYF. In DNA, the CDR3 is TGTGCCAGCAGCCCCGGACAGGGAAACACCATATATTTT.

The CDR3 region has the DNA TGTGCCAGCAGCCCAGGGAAGGGCCTGACTTTC. This encodes CASSPGKGLTF. The chain is built from TRBV4-2 and TRBJ2-6; D possibly corresponds to TRBD1 (5 bases). The CDR3 contains 11 residues. CDR1 LGHNA and CDR2 YNFKEQ come from the germline V gene. The V end lost 4 bases, the J end lost 15 bases, and 10 bases lay between the germline ends.

The chain is built from TRBV4-1 and TRBJ2-7; D is possibly TRBD1 (6 bases). V lost 4 bases and J lost 3, with 7 bases in between. This CDR3 spans 12 amino acids. Germline loops: CDR1 MGHRA, CDR2 YSYEKL. CDR3 sequence reads: CASSLTGYEQYF. CDR3 coding DNA: TGCGCCAGCAGCCTGACAGGCTACGAGCAGTACTTC.